This T cell receptor (beta chain) was identified during a study of HIV-infected patients and healthy controls. cDNA was made from approximately 500 ng RNA using alpha and beta constant primers. Alpha and beta chain libraries were made separately by chain-specific third strand synthesis with multiplexing indices. A 5' RACE adapter with a random hexamer and the SP2 primer site was joined to cDNA. Priming off the SP2 site generated the second strand. TCRdb called the 5' RACE reads again in MiXCR, with one record for every CDR3 protein. Of under 10,000 distinct CDR3 sequences in the sample, approximately 6.1% were seen once. This clonotype was detected many times. The ends were cut back, 7 bases at V and 7 bases at J, with 16 bases in the middle. Germline V gene data show CDR1 as MNHNS and CDR2 as SASEGT. The CDR3 sequence is 13 residues long. Whole blood was used without fractionation, so all unsorted peripheral T cells were included.

This specimen consisted of blood, obtained before antiretroviral therapy. The chain combines TRBV6-1 with TRBJ2-5, with no clear D. This TCR was sampled from an adult with HIV infection. For the CDR3, the DNA is TGTGCCAGCAACCTTGGCGACATAGGGACCCAGTACTTC. It yields the protein CASNLGDIGTQYF.